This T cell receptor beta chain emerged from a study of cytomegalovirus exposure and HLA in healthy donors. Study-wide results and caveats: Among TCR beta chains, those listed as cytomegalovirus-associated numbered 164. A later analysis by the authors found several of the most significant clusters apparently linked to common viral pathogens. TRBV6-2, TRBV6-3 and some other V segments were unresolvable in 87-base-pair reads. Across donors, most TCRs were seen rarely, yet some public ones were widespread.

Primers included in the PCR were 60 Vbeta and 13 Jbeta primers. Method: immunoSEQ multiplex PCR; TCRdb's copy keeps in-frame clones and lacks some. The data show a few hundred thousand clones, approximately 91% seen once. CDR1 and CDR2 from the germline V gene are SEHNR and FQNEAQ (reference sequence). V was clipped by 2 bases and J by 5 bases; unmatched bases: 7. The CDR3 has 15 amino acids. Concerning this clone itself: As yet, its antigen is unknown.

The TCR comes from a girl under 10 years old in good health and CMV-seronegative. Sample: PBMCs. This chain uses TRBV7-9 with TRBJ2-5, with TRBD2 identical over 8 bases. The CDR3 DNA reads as TGTGCCAGCAGCTTATTCCGGGAGGGGGGGGAGACCCAGTACTTC. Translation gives CASSLFREGGETQYF.